This TCR beta chain was sequenced during a study of cytomegalovirus exposure and HLA in healthy donors. Study background: The approximately 130 validation repertoires matched the roughly 700 first-cohort repertoires in platform, a later analysis reported. Findings and caveats of the study: First-cohort TCR clusters tended to co-occur in the approximately 110 validation repertoires, a later analysis found. Cytomegalovirus-associated status was assigned to more than 150 TCR beta chains. Confirmation was obtained in vitro that a few CMV-associated chains are specific for CMV antigens.

The assay was immunoSEQ multiplex PCR, and TCRdb's table has in-frame clones only and misses some. The data show approximately 100,000 clones, with 93% seen just once and 1.1% held by the top ten. With V trimmed by 2 bases and J by 3 bases, 8 bases remained unmatched. This CDR3 comprises 16 residues. The germline gives CDR1 SGHTS, CDR2 YDEGEE. On this clone: Its antigen remains unidentified.

The origin of this receptor is a woman aged 30 to 39 in good health and CMV-seropositive. Sequenced input: PBMCs. The chain couples TRBV5-8 to TRBJ2-7; 10 bases are shared with TRBD1. The CDR3 coding sequence is TGTGCCAGCAGCTTAGCCGGGACAGGGGTTATCTACGAGCAGTACTTC. It specifies CASSLAGTGVIYEQYF.